This TCR beta chain was sequenced in a study of beta chain features in type 1 diabetes. Study-wide points: PCR might show a preference for shorter templates, equally across patients and controls. In all four CD4+ subsets, TCRB CDR3 length was significantly, moderately reduced in type 1 diabetes.

Staining for CD45RO/CCR7/CD25/CD127/CD95/CD27 allowed sorting of CD4+ naive, central memory, regulatory and stem cell-like memory cells. All of the isolated RNA was reverse transcribed, so expressed TCRB transcripts were sequenced. The table came from immunoSEQ multiplex PCR; TCRdb's copy has only in-frame clones and leaves some out. Seen here are 300,000 to 400,000 clones, 8% to 10% observed once, and the top ten hold about 0.6%. This clone was seen only once. Its cognate antigen is unknown. V dropped 5 bases and J dropped 6; count of bases not matched to a gene: 7. CDR3 length: 15 amino acids. The germline V gene encodes CDR1 SGHTA and CDR2 FQGNSA.

The TCR comes from a man aged 25 to 40 with type 1 diabetes. The rearrangement joins TRBV7-2 to TRBJ2-1, with 10 bases aligning to TRBD2. Sequencing used central memory CD4+ T cells from blood. CDR3 residues: CASSILAGGANEQFF. For the CDR3, the DNA is TGTGCCAGCAGCATATTAGCGGGAGGCGCCAATGAGCAGTTCTTC.